This T cell receptor (beta chain) was documented in a study of regulatory T cells in long-lasting Graves disease. Overall study results and limits: Persistent cases favored TRBV28, TRBJ1-2 and TRBJ2-5.

Germline V gene data show CDR1 as MNHNS and CDR2 as SASEGT. V shed 6 bases and J shed 4 bases, with 9 bases lying between them. This CDR3 is built from 12 residues. Indicated time point: persistent/refractory GD, antithyroid drugs over 5 years with positive TRAb. The TCR library was prepared using RNA isolated from PBMCs. Building of the TCR beta libraries involved iRepertoire HTBI primers and Arm-PCR of CDR3 regions. TCRdb fed the multiplex PCR reads into MiXCR, producing one record per CDR3 protein. The table includes roughly 450,000 distinct CDR3 sequences, about a fifth detected once. The table lists this clonotype with many counts. What it recognizes is unknown.

This clonotype originated in a female donor with Graves disease. Material: peripheral blood mononuclear cells (PBMCs), obtained when the disease was refractory, from a patient treated with antithyroid drugs. V is TRBV6-1 and J is TRBJ1-2; no clear D gene. The CDR3 DNA reads as TGTGCCAGCAGCCTCGCCTTCTATGGCTACACCTTC. This encodes CASSLAFYGYTF.